A selection of T cell receptor beta chains follows, all from one sample in a study of cytomegalovirus exposure and HLA in healthy donors. Measured with immunoSEQ multiplex PCR; TCRdb has only the in-frame clones, and not every one. The sample holds 100,000 or so clones; 60% to 85% are singletons and the top ten take 4.5% to 5%. The sample comprised PBMCs. The receptors originated from a woman aged 40 to 49 in good health and CMV-seronegative. CDR3s include the opening cysteine and the closing phenylalanine or tryptophan. A D gene is named only where the DNA matches it firmly. Clone sizes are given selectively: once, few, many, or a class where the clone is expanded.

size	length	V	D	J	CDR3	DNA
-	16	TRBV6-5	-	TRBJ2-1	CASSYSDTSSYNEQFF	TGTGCCAGCAGTTACTCCGACACCTCCTCCTACAATGAGCAGTTCTTC
few	15	TRBV4-2	TRBD2	TRBJ2-2	CASSHSGGDTGELFF	TGTGCCAGCAGCCACTCGGGGGGGGACACCGGGGAGCTGTTTTTT
once	13	TRBV5-1	-	TRBJ1-6	CASRRVGVSPLHF	TGCGCCAGCAGGCGGGTGGGAGTCTCACCCCTCCACTTT
-	18	TRBV28	-	TRBJ2-1	CASTLGSWLQGENNEQFF	TGTGCCAGCACTTTAGGTTCTTGGCTACAGGGCGAAAACAATGAGCAGTTCTTC
-	15	TRBV18	TRBD1	TRBJ2-5	CASSPQGTGRETQYF	TGTGCCAGCTCACCTCAAGGGACAGGGAGAGAGACCCAGTACTTC
-	16	TRBV30	TRBD2	TRBJ2-7	CAWSGLAGFSSYEQYF	TGTGCCTGGAGTGGATTAGCGGGCTTCAGCTCCTACGAGCAGTACTTC
once	15	TRBV5-1	TRBD2	TRBJ2-3	CASSLGGLAWDTQYF	TGCGCCAGCAGCTTGGGGGGACTAGCCTGGGATACGCAGTATTTT
-	19	TRBV11-2	-	TRBJ1-6	CASSLAPVSLQGGDSPLHF	TGTGCCAGCAGCTTAGCACCTGTTTCCCTTCAGGGTGGGGATTCACCCCTCCACTTT
-	11	TRBV2	-	TRBJ2-1	CASSAPGEQFF	TGTGCCAGCAGTGCCCCGGGTGAGCAGTTCTTC
-	16	TRBV2	TRBD2	TRBJ2-5	CASTRLAGGLGETQYF	TGTGCCAGCACCCGACTAGCGGGGGGGCTTGGGGAGACCCAGTACTTC
-	13	TRBV9	-	TRBJ2-3	CASGPRSGDTQYF	TGTGCCAGTGGGCCCCGTAGCGGAGATACGCAGTATTTT
-	13	TRBV5-5	-	TRBJ1-5	CASSLSPEQPQHF	TGTGCCAGCAGCTTGAGTCCGGAGCAGCCCCAGCATTTT
-	15	TRBV5-6	TRBD1	TRBJ1-4	CASSSTGTGGEKLFF	TGTGCCAGCAGCTCGACCGGGACAGGGGGTGAAAAACTGTTTTTT
-	16	TRBV11-2	-	TRBJ1-1	CASSLAWGGMGTEAFF	TGTGCCAGCAGCCTTGCCTGGGGGGGGATGGGCACTGAAGCTTTCTTT
-	16	TRBV6-5	-	TRBJ2-5	CASSYPTLGVGETQYF	TGTGCCAGCAGTTACCCTACCCTGGGAGTGGGAGAGACCCAGTACTTC
-	16	TRBV11-2	TRBD2	TRBJ2-5	CASSSTRLAGLETQYF	TGTGCCAGCAGCTCAACCCGACTAGCGGGGTTGGAGACCCAGTACTTC
-	14	TRBV5-1	-	TRBJ1-1	CASSLASGREEAFF	TGCGCCAGCAGCTTGGCGTCAGGTCGGGAGGAAGCTTTCTTT
-	16	TRBV4-3	-	TRBJ1-1	CASSQDRGLGGTEAFF	TGCGCCAGCAGCCAAGATCGGGGTTTGGGTGGGACTGAAGCTTTCTTT
-	13	TRBV29-1	TRBD1	TRBJ1-1	CSVADRGRAEAFF	TGCAGCGTCGCTGACAGGGGGCGGGCTGAAGCTTTCTTT
once	13	TRBV6-6	TRBD1	TRBJ1-2	CASSSGQGRGYTF	TGTGCCAGCAGTTCCGGACAGGGGCGCGGCTACACCTTC
-	14	TRBV13	-	TRBJ2-5	CASSFIGVEETQYF	TGTGCCAGCAGCTTCATCGGAGTTGAAGAGACCCAGTACTTC
-	14	TRBV29-1	TRBD2	TRBJ2-3	CSVNGGGSPDTQYF	TGCAGCGTGAACGGCGGGGGAAGCCCAGATACGCAGTATTTT
-	13	TRBV7-2	-	TRBJ1-1	CASKGQLNTEAFF	TGTGCCAGCAAAGGACAACTGAACACTGAAGCTTTCTTT
-	16	TRBV4-1	TRBD1	TRBJ2-7	CASSHIRRDRGYEQYF	TGCGCCAGCAGCCATATACGCCGGGACAGGGGATACGAGCAGTACTTC
-	11	TRBV6-5	-	TRBJ2-1	CARNIYNEQFF	TGTGCCAGGAACATATACAATGAGCAGTTCTTC
-	17	TRBV5-1	TRBD1	TRBJ1-4	CASSKGTGGRTNEKLFF	TGCGCCAGCAGCAAGGGGACAGGGGGCCGCACTAATGAAAAACTGTTTTTT
-	12	TRBV6-5	-	TRBJ1-6	CASGTTNSPLHF	TGTGCCAGCGGGACAACCAATTCACCCCTCCACTTT
-	12	TRBV18	-	TRBJ2-1	CASSPRSNEQFF	TGTGCCAGCTCACCACGTAGCAATGAGCAGTTCTTC
-	12	TRBV5-6	-	TRBJ1-4	CASRTSRGGVIF	TGTGCCAGCAGGACCTCCCGGGGAGGTGTCATTTTT
-	16	TRBV30	TRBD2	TRBJ2-5	CAWSGLAGGNQETQYF	TGTGCCTGGAGTGGACTAGCGGGGGGTAACCAAGAGACCCAGTACTTC
-	17	TRBV4-1	-	TRBJ1-1	CASSQGRLSIMNTEAFF	TGCGCCAGCAGCCAAGGTCGGTTATCTATTATGAACACTGAAGCTTTCTTT
few	17	TRBV5-6	-	TRBJ1-2	CASSFVLGGTGSSGYTF	TGTGCCAGCAGCTTTGTCCTCGGGGGGACGGGGTCTAGCGGCTACACCTTC
once	14	TRBV5-6	TRBD1	TRBJ1-1	CASSRGGFGTEAFF	TGTGCCAGCAGCCGAGGGGGCTTTGGGACTGAAGCTTTCTTT
-	14	TRBV7-2	-	TRBJ1-2	CASSSPPRQHIYTF	TGTGCCAGCAGCTCCCCGCCTCGACAGCACATCTACACCTTC
-	15	TRBV14	TRBD1	TRBJ1-2	CASSPGQAIEYGYTF	TGTGCCAGCAGCCCGGGACAGGCAATTGAATATGGCTACACCTTC
-	15	TRBV6-6	-	TRBJ1-5	CASSYYVEANQPQHF	TGTGCCAGCAGTTATTACGTTGAAGCCAATCAGCCCCAGCATTTT
-	15	TRBV5-1	TRBD2	TRBJ2-7	CASSLSGGTGYEQYF	TGCGCCAGCAGCTTGTCGGGAGGAACTGGCTACGAGCAGTACTTC
-	14	TRBV30	TRBD2	TRBJ2-4	CASLEAGGKNIQYF	TGTGCCTCACTTGAGGCGGGGGGCAAAAACATTCAGTACTTC
-	16	TRBV4-1	TRBD1	TRBJ2-7	CASSLDPGTGVYEQYF	TGCGCCAGCAGTCTTGACCCCGGGACAGGGGTATACGAGCAGTACTTC
-	15	TRBV15	TRBD1	TRBJ1-2	CATSIPGQGPFGYTF	TGTGCCACCAGCATACCCGGACAGGGCCCTTTTGGCTACACCTTC
-	14	TRBV5-4	-	TRBJ1-2	CASSPTPRDAGYTF	TGTGCCAGCAGCCCCACGCCCCGGGATGCAGGCTACACCTTC